This T cell receptor (beta chain) derives from a study of somatic mutations in cytotoxic T cells in rheumatoid arthritis. Findings and caveats of the study: Antigens bound by the expanded CD8+ clones were not identified.

This clone has a handful of counts. Its target is not known. The assay was immunoSEQ multiplex PCR, and TCRdb's table has in-frame clones only and misses some. The table has 13,000 to 15,000 clones, about 68% seen once. The sample was CD8+ T cells sorted from blood. This TCR derives from an adult with rheumatoid arthritis.

CDR3 protein: CASSALRLQVKLAGANVLTF. CDR3 coding DNA: TGTGCCAGCAGTGCTCTCCGATTACAGGTCAAACTAGCTGGGGCCAACGTCCTGACTTTC. The gene calls are TRBV7-8 and TRBJ2-6, with D possibly called TRBD1 or TRBD2 (5 bases each). Germline V gene lookup returns CDR1 SGHVS and CDR2 FQNEAQ. This CDR3 region has 20 residues. V dropped 6 bases and J dropped 2 bases, with 26 bases sitting between them.